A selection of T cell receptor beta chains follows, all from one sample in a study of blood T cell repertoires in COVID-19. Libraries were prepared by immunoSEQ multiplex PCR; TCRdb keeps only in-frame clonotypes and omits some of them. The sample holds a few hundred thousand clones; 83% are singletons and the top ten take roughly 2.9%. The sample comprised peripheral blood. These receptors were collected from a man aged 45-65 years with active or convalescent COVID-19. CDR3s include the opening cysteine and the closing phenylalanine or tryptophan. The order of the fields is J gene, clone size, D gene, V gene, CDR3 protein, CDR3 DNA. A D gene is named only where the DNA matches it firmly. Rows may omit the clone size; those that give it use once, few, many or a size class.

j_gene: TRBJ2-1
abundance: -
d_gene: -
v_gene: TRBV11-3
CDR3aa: CASSLDPGGNEQFF
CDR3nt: TGTGCCAGCAGCTTAGACCCCGGGGGAAATGAGCAGTTCTTC

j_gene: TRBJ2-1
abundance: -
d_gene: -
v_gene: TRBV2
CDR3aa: CASSAGAYYNEQFF
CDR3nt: TGTGCCAGCAGTGCTGGAGCTTACTACAATGAGCAGTTCTTC

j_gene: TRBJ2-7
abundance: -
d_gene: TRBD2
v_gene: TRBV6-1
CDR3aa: CASSDLAGQGEQYF
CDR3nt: TGTGCCAGCAGTGATCTAGCGGGACAAGGCGAGCAGTACTTC

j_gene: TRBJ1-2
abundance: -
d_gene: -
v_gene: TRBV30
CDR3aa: CAWRPPDRPSGYTF
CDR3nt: TGTGCCTGGAGGCCCCCTGACAGGCCTTCCGGCTACACCTTC

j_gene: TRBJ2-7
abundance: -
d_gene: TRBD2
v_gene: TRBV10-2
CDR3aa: CASSDLTSVEQYF
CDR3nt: TGCGCCAGCAGTGATTTGACTAGCGTCGAGCAGTACTTC

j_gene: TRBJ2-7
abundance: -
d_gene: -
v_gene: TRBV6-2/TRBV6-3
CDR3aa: CASSYRGSAYWEQYF
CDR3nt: TGTGCCAGCAGTTACAGGGGGTCGGCCTATTGGGAGCAGTACTTC

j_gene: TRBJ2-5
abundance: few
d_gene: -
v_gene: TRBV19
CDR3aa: CASSIGASGLQETQYF
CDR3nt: TGTGCCAGTAGTATAGGCGCCAGCGGCCTCCAAGAGACCCAGTACTTC

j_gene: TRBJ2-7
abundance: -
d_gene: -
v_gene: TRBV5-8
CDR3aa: CASSLQARQQYF
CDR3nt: TGTGCCAGCAGCTTGCAAGCGCGGCAGCAGTACTTC

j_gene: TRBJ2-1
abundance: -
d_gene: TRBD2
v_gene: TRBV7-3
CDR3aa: CASRNKGGPSGRRYNEQFF
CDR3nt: TGTGCCAGCAGGAACAAGGGGGGGCCCAGCGGGAGACGCTACAATGAGCAGTTCTTC

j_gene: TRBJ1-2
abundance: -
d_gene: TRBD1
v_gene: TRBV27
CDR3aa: CASSLNRGPLANYGYTF
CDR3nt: TGTGCCAGCAGTTTGAACAGGGGGCCCTTAGCTAACTATGGCTACACCTTC